These T cell receptor beta chains were read from a single sample in a study of vaccination effects on CD4 cells after COVID-19. The antigens for these receptors are not known. TCRdb's table, derived via immunoSEQ multiplex PCR, lists solely in-frame clones and lacks some. The repertoire holds nearly 45,000 clones, 65% to 70% seen once, with over 25% in the top ten. The sequenced sample was CD4+ T cells from PBMCs cultured with a peptide pool, obtained before COVID-19 vaccination. Receptors were obtained from a human donor who had a prior SARS-CoV-2 infection. Both conserved end residues are part of each CDR3. A D gene is named only where the DNA matches it firmly. Some rows mark clone size as missing; the rest say once, few, many or name a class of expanded clone.

cdr3_nt	cdr3_aa	v_call	j_call	clone_size	cdr3_length	d_call
TGTGCCAGCTCACCTACAAAGGACAGTCTGAACACTGAAGCTTTCTTT	CASSPTKDSLNTEAFF	TRBV18	TRBJ1-1	NA	16	NA
TGTGCCAGTAGTATCAGGCGGACCAGCTCCTACAATGAGCAGTTCTTC	CASSIRRTSSYNEQFF	TRBV19	TRBJ2-1	NA	16	NA
TGTGCCAGCAGCTTAGAGGGGCAGTACCAAGAGACCCAGTACTTC	CASSLEGQYQETQYF	TRBV11-3	TRBJ2-5	NA	15	NA
TGTGCCAGCAGCTCGTCATCCCCAGATACGCAGTATTTT	CASSSSSPDTQYF	TRBV7-9	TRBJ2-3	once	13	NA
TGTGCCAGCAGTGACTTAAGGTATACGCAGTATTTT	CASSDLRYTQYF	TRBV2	TRBJ2-3	NA	12	NA
TGTGCCAGCAGTGGGGCTGGCGGGAGGGCCGATCCCTACGAGCAGTACTTC	CASSGAGGRADPYEQYF	TRBV6-2/TRBV6-3	TRBJ2-7	NA	17	TRBD2
TGTGCCACCAGCAGAGAGCCCTTTTCAGGGGATACGCAGTATTTT	CATSREPFSGDTQYF	TRBV15	TRBJ2-3	once	15	NA
TGTGCCAGCAGAAGGGAGGAGACCCAGTACTTC	CASRREETQYF	TRBV2	TRBJ2-5	NA	11	NA
TGTGCCAGCAGCTTAGGGACAGGGGAGGTGTTACAGTACTTC	CASSLGTGEVLQYF	TRBV7-2	TRBJ2-7	NA	14	TRBD1
TGTGCCAGCAAACAACAGGGTAGGGCTTTCTTT	CASKQQGRAFF	TRBV6-5	TRBJ1-1	NA	11	NA
TGTGCCATCAGAGGGGGGACAGGGGAGGCCGGGGAGCTGTTTTTT	CAIRGGTGEAGELFF	TRBV10-3	TRBJ2-2	NA	15	TRBD1
TGTGCCAGCAGCCCAAGTGGAGGGGGAGAGACCCAGTACTTC	CASSPSGGGETQYF	TRBV11-2	TRBJ2-5	few	14	NA
TGTGCCATCAGTGAGTCGGCGTTAATGATAGATTGGACTAGCGGGGGGAGGAGCTCCTACGAGCAGTACTTC	CAISESALMIDWTSGGRSSYEQYF	TRBV10-3	TRBJ2-7	NA	24	TRBD2
TGTGCCAGTAGTGGCTCCTTAATCTCCTCTGGGGCCAACGTCCTGACTTTC	CASSGSLISSGANVLTF	TRBV19	TRBJ2-6	NA	17	NA
TGTGCCAGCACCCTGGACAGACCTTATGGCTACACCTTC	CASTLDRPYGYTF	TRBV2	TRBJ1-2	few	13	NA
TGTGCCAGCTCACCACCGAATAGGGTCGGGAAAGATACGCAGTATTTT	CASSPPNRVGKDTQYF	TRBV18	TRBJ2-3	NA	16	NA
TGCAGTGCTAGTGACCTCTCGAACACCGGGGAGCTGTTTTTT	CSASDLSNTGELFF	TRBV20-1	TRBJ2-2	NA	14	NA
TGTGCCACCACCGAACAGGAGGTTAGCTACGAGCAGTACTTC	CATTEQEVSYEQYF	TRBV24-1	TRBJ2-7	NA	14	NA
TGTGCCAGCAGAAGCCTTAATTCCTACGAGCAGTACTTC	CASRSLNSYEQYF	TRBV27	TRBJ2-7	NA	13	NA
TGTGCCAGCAGCACGGACAGGGAGGGCGAGCAGTACTTC	CASSTDREGEQYF	TRBV7-3	TRBJ2-7	NA	13	NA
TGTGCCAGCTCACGTGGATCCCCCTCCTCTGGGGCCAACGTCCTGACTTTC	CASSRGSPSSGANVLTF	TRBV18	TRBJ2-6	NA	17	NA
TGTGCCAGCAGCTTAGACTGGGTTGGCAGTAACACTGAAGCTTTCTTT	CASSLDWVGSNTEAFF	TRBV11-2	TRBJ1-1	NA	16	NA
TGTGCCAGCAGCTCCAGGACAGGGAGCTCCTACGAGCAGTACTTC	CASSSRTGSSYEQYF	TRBV7-3	TRBJ2-7	NA	15	TRBD1
TGTGCCAGCAGTTTTGGCAGTTCTGTGGGCTACACCTTC	CASSFGSSVGYTF	TRBV12-3/TRBV12-4	TRBJ1-2	few	13	NA
TGTGCCAGCAGCTTAGTTGGGAGATCCTACGAGCAGTACTTC	CASSLVGRSYEQYF	TRBV7-9	TRBJ2-7	NA	14	NA
TGCGCCAGCACGGTGGGACTCAGGGGAACCGGGGAGCTGTTTTTT	CASTVGLRGTGELFF	TRBV5-1	TRBJ2-2	NA	15	NA
TGTGCCAGCAGTGAACTGGGGGGCAATCAGCCCCAGCATTTT	CASSELGGNQPQHF	TRBV6-1	TRBJ1-5	few	14	NA
TGTGCCAGCTCACCACGTGTCAGCAATGAGCAGTTCTTC	CASSPRVSNEQFF	TRBV18	TRBJ2-1	once	13	NA
TGTGCCTGGAGTCATATGGTGGAGGTGGGGAACGCTGAAGCTTTCTTT	CAWSHMVEVGNAEAFF	TRBV30	TRBJ1-1	NA	16	NA
TGTGCCATCAGCGTCGCCGGGACAGCCCCAGGGACCCAGTACTTC	CAISVAGTAPGTQYF	TRBV10-3	TRBJ2-5	NA	15	TRBD1
TGCGCCCCTATACACTACTACGAGCAGTACTTC	CAPIHYYEQYF	TRBV10-1	TRBJ2-7	few	11	NA
TGTGCCAGTAGTATCTGGCAGAACTCTGGAAACACCATATATTTT	CASSIWQNSGNTIYF	TRBV19	TRBJ1-3	NA	15	NA
TGTGCCAGCAGCTGGACAAGCTCTAGCACAGATACGCAGTATTTT	CASSWTSSSTDTQYF	TRBV7-6	TRBJ2-3	NA	15	NA
TGTGCCAGCAGCGTTTTGTCGGACGCCGCCTACAATGAGCAGTTCTTC	CASSVLSDAAYNEQFF	TRBV9	TRBJ2-1	NA	16	NA
TGTGCCAGCAGCATACCCCCAGGGGCTGAAGGAAACACCATATATTTT	CASSIPPGAEGNTIYF	TRBV13	TRBJ1-3	NA	16	NA
TGTGCCAGCAGCGGGGGCGCGGTCAACAGGGGCTTGGCTTTCTTT	CASSGGAVNRGLAFF	TRBV5-8	TRBJ1-1	NA	15	TRBD1
TGTGCCAGCAGTGAGGGGACTAGCGAATCGGGGGACCAGTACTTC	CASSEGTSESGDQYF	TRBV9	TRBJ2-5	NA	15	TRBD2
TGTGCCAGCAGCTTAGCGCGGAGCGGGAGTACGCATTTT	CASSLARSGSTHF	TRBV7-2	TRBJ2-3	NA	13	TRBD2
TGTGCCAGCACCCCGGGACAGGGCCTCGGTTATGGCTACACCTTC	CASTPGQGLGYGYTF	TRBV3-1/TRBV3-2	TRBJ1-2	NA	15	TRBD1
TGCGCCAGCAGCGCCTACTCGACAGGGGGCCGGGGTAATGAAAAACTGTTTTTT	CASSAYSTGGRGNEKLFF	TRBV5-1	TRBJ1-4	NA	18	TRBD1
TGCGCCAGCAGCTTGAGGAACAGGGAGGTTGATGGAGAGACCCAGTACTTC	CASSLRNREVDGETQYF	TRBV5-1	TRBJ2-5	NA	17	NA
TGTGCCAGCAGCCCCCAGGGGGGTCACAACAATGAGCAGTTCTTC	CASSPQGGHNNEQFF	TRBV7-3	TRBJ2-1	NA	15	NA
TGTGCCAGCAGTTTCAGGGACGCCTACAATGAGCAGTTCTTC	CASSFRDAYNEQFF	TRBV6-5	TRBJ2-1	NA	14	NA
TGCGCCAGCAGCGTCGGGACAGGGGGCTTTTCCGGGGAGCTGTTTTTT	CASSVGTGGFSGELFF	TRBV5-1	TRBJ2-2	NA	16	TRBD1
TGTGCCAGCAGCCAGGGACAGGGGTTTGGAGCTGGAAACACCATATATTTT	CASSQGQGFGAGNTIYF	TRBV7-9	TRBJ1-3	NA	17	TRBD1
TGTGCCAGCTCACCACGGCCAGGTATCACTGAAGCTTTCTTT	CASSPRPGITEAFF	TRBV18	TRBJ1-1	NA	14	NA
TGTGCCAGCAGCCAAGTATGGGGACAGGGTACCCACGAGCAGTACTTC	CASSQVWGQGTHEQYF	TRBV3-1/TRBV3-2	TRBJ2-7	once	16	TRBD1
TGTGCCAGTAGTATAGAAGGGACTAGCGGGAGTAATGAGCAGTTCTTC	CASSIEGTSGSNEQFF	TRBV19	TRBJ2-1	NA	16	TRBD2
TGTGCCAGCAGTGAAGGGGGGGACGGATCCTCTGGAAACACCATATATTTT	CASSEGGDGSSGNTIYF	TRBV2	TRBJ1-3	few	17	NA
TGTGCCAGCAGCCCAACCATGGGGGTGAGCTCTGGAAACACCATATATTTT	CASSPTMGVSSGNTIYF	TRBV7-8	TRBJ1-3	NA	17	NA
TGTGCCAGCTCACCGCAGGGCGCCCGCACGGCTTTAACTAATGAAAAACTGTTTTTT	CASSPQGARTALTNEKLFF	TRBV18	TRBJ1-4	NA	19	NA
TGTGCCAGCAGCTCACACTCTGGAAACACCATATATTTT	CASSSHSGNTIYF	TRBV3-1/TRBV3-2	TRBJ1-3	few	13	NA
TGTGCCTGGAGTGTATTCGGAGAGGGCTACACCTTC	CAWSVFGEGYTF	TRBV30	TRBJ1-2	NA	12	NA